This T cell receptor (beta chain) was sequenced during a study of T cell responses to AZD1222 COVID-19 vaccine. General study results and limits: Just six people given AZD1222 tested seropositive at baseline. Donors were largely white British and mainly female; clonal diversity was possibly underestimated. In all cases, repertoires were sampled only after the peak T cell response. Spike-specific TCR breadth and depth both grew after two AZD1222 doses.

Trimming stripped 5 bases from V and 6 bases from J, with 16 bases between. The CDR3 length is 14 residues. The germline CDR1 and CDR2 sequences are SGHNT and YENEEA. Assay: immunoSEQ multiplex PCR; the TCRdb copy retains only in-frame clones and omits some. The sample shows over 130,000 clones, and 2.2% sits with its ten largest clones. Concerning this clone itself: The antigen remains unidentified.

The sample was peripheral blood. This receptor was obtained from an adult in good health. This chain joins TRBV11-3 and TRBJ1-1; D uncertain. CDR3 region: CASSRVRGMAEAFF. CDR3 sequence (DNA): TGTGCCAGCAGCCGCGTGAGAGGGATGGCTGAAGCTTTCTTT. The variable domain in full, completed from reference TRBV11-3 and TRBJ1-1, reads EAGVVQSPRYKIIEKKQPVAFWCNPISGHNTLYWYLQNLGQGPELLIRYENEEAVDDSQLPKDRFSAERLKGVDSTLKIQPAELGDSAVYLCASSRVRGMAEAFFGQGTRLTVV.